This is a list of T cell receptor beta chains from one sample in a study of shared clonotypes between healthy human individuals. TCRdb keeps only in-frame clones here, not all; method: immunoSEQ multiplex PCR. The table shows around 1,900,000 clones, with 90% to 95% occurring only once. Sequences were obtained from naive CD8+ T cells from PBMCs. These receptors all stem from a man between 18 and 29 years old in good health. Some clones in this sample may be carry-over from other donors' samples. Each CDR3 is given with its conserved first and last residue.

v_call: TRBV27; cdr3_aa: CASSLFPTGVNTEAFF
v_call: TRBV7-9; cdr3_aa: CASSLAEAAATEAFF
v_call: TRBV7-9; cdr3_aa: CASSSIHNNEQFF
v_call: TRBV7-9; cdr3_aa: CASSSGQPHEQYF
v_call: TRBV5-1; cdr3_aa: CASSFTEGLYNEQFF
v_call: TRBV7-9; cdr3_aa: CASSPGGFGSYEQYF
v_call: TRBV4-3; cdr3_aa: CASSQGIAASLHEQYF
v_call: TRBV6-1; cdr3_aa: CASSVYPNRDRNYGYTF
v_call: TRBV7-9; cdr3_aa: CASSSTQGANEKLFF
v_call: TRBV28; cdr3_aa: CASSTLLSGSSSYEQYF
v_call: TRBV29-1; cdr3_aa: CSVAGTSGSVWTEETQYF
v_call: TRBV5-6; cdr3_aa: CASSLEQYGYTF
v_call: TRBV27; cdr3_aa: CASSLTAGNQPQHF
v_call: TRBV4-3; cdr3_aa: CASSQDVTGTGSYEQYF
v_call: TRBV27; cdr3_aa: CASSWQVNEKLFF
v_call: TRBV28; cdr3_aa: CASAPRDIEETQYF
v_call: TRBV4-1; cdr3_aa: CASSSRVVLTGSTDTQYF
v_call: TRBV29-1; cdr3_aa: CSVQSQAGSGYTF
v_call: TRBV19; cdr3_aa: CASKRNRSSYEQYF
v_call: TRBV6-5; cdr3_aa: CASSTGTSGNNEQFF
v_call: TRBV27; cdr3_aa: CASSLSAEAPEAFF
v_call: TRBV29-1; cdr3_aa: CSVPPASTTGFGLNEQFF
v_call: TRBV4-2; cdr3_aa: CASSQGEGLSHYEQYF
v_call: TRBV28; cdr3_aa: CASSLRGNNQPQHF
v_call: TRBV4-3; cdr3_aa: CASSQYHGPSYEQYF
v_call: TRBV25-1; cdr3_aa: CASSRGSIEAFF
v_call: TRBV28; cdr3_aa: CASSTPARTSGRAWYNEQFF
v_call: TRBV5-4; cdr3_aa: CASSFSQGGYEQYF
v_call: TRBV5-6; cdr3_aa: CASRDWTGRDSPLHF
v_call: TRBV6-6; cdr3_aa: CASSFTSNYGYTF
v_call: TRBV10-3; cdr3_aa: CAISVSLEAGAKNIQYF
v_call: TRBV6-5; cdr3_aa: CASRITSGNTGELFF
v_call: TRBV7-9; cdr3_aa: CASSLLHPGANVLTF
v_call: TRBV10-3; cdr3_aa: CAMANSGNTIYF
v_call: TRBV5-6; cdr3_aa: CASSPHGNPEAFF
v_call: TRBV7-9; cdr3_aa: CANNYEQYF
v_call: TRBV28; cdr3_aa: CASSLFRDEYNQPQHF
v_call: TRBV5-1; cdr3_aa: CASSRTPTNANEQYF
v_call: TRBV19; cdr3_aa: CASSIDSTYTEAFF
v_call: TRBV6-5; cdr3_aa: CASSYYPGAGDNEQFF
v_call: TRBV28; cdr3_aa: CASSLALQGDTEAFF
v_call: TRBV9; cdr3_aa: CASSVGRDGTQYF
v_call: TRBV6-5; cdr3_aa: CASSTTGMNTEAFF
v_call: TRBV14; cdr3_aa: CASSPVARGELFF
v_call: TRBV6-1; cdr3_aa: CASSELAGGVADTQYF
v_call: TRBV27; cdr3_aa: CASSSSLGLIYNEQFF
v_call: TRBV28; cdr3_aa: CASSLLDRAYEQYF
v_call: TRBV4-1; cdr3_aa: CASSLRLAGGSGELFF
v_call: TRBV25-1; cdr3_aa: CASSERGGESNQPQHF
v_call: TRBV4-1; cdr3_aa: CASSPQTGPTNEKLFF
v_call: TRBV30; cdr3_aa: CAWSGGQGVSPLHF
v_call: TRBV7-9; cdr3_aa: CASSFQDRVDIQYF